The clone carrying this TCR beta chain was counted between two and nine times. Its target is unknown. Germline V CDR1 and CDR2: SGHVS, FNYEAQ. The CDR3 length is 15 residues. Trimming stripped 1 base from V and 8 bases from J, with 15 bases between. The sample is drawn from a study of T cell repertoires in cytomegalovirus infection. Across the study: CMV infection and matching HLA type were both indicated by public TCR beta signatures.

Study results and caveats: Carriage of CMV together with the relevant HLA was identifiable through cumulative public TCR beta family frequency. CMV-specific TCR beta clonotypes restricted by HLA-C dominated the ex vivo response.

TCRdb processed the reads anew with MiXCR; each CDR3 protein has one entry. The data hold fewer than 550,000 distinct CDR3 sequences, with around 27% observed a single time. This TCR came from a human donor in good health (CMV status not recorded). Some clones in this sample may be carry-over from other donors' samples. Material for sequencing was PBMCs. The chain links TRBV7-6 to TRBJ2-1; no clear D gene. The CDR3 spells CASSLGAERPHEQFF. The DNA of the CDR3 is TGTGCCAGCAGCTTAGGGGCTGAGAGACCTCATGAGCAGTTCTTC.